This T cell receptor beta chain was observed in a study of vaccination and CD4 T cells after COVID-19. Turning to this clonotype: The antigen is unknown.

General study results and limits: Sampling was limited to relatively few convalescent patients, with no early post-infection timepoints studied.

Specified treatment: approximately 9-day PBMC culture with coronavirus spike peptide pools or control peptides (ViraFEST assay). Positive SARS-CoV-2 PCR tests in convalescent patients dated from March to December 2020, pre-Alpha, Beta and Delta. Scientists ran DNA taken from cultured CD4+ T cells through the Oncomine TCR Beta short-read assay for sequencing. TCRdb passed the PCR reads through MiXCR, listing each CDR3 protein once. Seen here are more than 10,000 distinct CDR3 sequences, 75% to 85% observed once, and the top ten hold around 30%. The CDR3 is 11 residues long. The germline CDR1 and CDR2 sequences are DFQATT and SNEGSKA (reference sequence). Trimming shortened V by 6 bases and J by 3 bases, and 8 bases separated the two germline ends.

The sample taken for sequencing was CD4+ T cells from blood, cultured in vitro. The V gene is TRBV20-1, the J gene TRBJ1-1; D not certain. The source is a human donor who had recovered from COVID-19. The DNA of the CDR3 is TGCAGTGCCCCGACACACACTGAAGCTTTCTTT. The encoded protein is CSAPTHTEAFF.